This T cell receptor (beta chain) was profiled in a study of CD8+CD57+ T cells in acquired aplastic anemia (dated by TCRdb to 2017 to 2018). Some background on the complete study: On average, sorted CD4+ and CD8+ cells yielded around 3.4 ug of extracted DNA, with a range of about 0.17 to 27.4 ug. Mean read counts for healthy donor samples were roughly 10 million for CD4+ cells and about 12 million for CD8+ cells. Study-wide findings and limitations: No significant difference in CD8+ Simpson's diversity was found between patients and healthy controls (P=0.060). Roughly 31 CD8+ CDR3 sequences were shared between patients and controls but appeared highly expressed in patients and within their immunodominant clones.

A note on this clonotype: The antigen this receptor binds is unknown. It has no much larger one-base neighbor in the sample; base qualities were not kept.

In the study, sorted CD4+ and CD8+ blood T cells from patients with severe aplastic anemia and from healthy subjects underwent deep sequencing of TCR repertoires. Ficoll-Paque density gradient centrifugation was used to isolate peripheral blood mononuclear cells. CD4+ and CD8+ T cells were sorted by FACS or magnetic beads before DNA extraction. TCR beta VDJ combination and CDR3 sequence profiling used genomic DNA as the template. An Illumina HiSeq 2000 was used for TCR repertoire sequencing. The paper's data handling went like this. Repertoire assessment relied on Simpson's diversity index, CDR3 size and DJ length profiles, and TRBV/TRBJ rearrangement plots. The immunodominant clone was defined as the most abundant DNA sequence in deep sequencing data. CDR3 amino acid sequences were checked for sharing between subjects and were compared against published repertoires and the VDJdb database. Clones were called with MiXCR by TCRdb after fastp trimmed the public reads at Q25, and only in-frame beta chains were retained. Under each unique CDR3 protein, matching rows form one entry showing the most common genes and DNA. TCRdb, rather than the study authors, made the V and J calls. This sample gives 86,000 or so distinct CDR3 sequences in total; roughly half of them show up just once. 65% to 70% of the sample lies in the top ten.

Taken from cysteine to phenylalanine, the CDR3 has 14 residues. Only the CDR3 part of the read is kept: 42 bases, read in frame from the first base. Taken from the germline V gene, the CDR1 and CDR2 loops are SQVTM and ANQGSEA. V has 6 bases trimmed and J has 3 bases trimmed; junction bases matching no gene number 6. Sequenced: sorted CD4+, CD8+, or CD8+CD57+ T cells (not recorded which) from PBMCs. The chain is encoded by TRBV29-1 joined to TRBJ1-3, and 9 bases in between align with TRBD1. This clonotype was obtained from a human donor in good health, serving as a control. The CDR3 protein is CSVRTGGYGNTIYF. The nucleotide sequence reads as follows: TGCAGCGTCCGCACAGGGGGCTATGGAAACACCATATATTTT.